This entry lists 32 T cell receptor beta chains sequenced from one sample in a study of T cell responses to AZD1222 COVID-19 vaccine. Sequencing used immunoSEQ multiplex PCR; TCRdb keeps in-frame clones, though not all of them. The table lists about 69,000 clones, over 65% of them singletons. This sample comprised peripheral blood, obtained 28 days after the second AZD1222 dose. The receptors originated from an adult who received the AZD1222 COVID-19 vaccine.

CDR3 amino acids: CASSFGGGELFF. The DNA of the CDR3 is TGTGCCAGCAGCTTCGGGGGTGGGGAGCTGTTTTTT. V and J are TRBV7-9 and TRBJ2-2; possibly TRBD2 for D (6 bases). V dropped 3 bases and J dropped 8 bases, with 7 bases sitting between them. The CDR3 runs to 12 residues. Germline CDR1 is SEHNR and CDR2 is FQNEAQ (reference sequence).

V is TRBV5-1 and J is TRBJ1-3; D uncertain. V lost 0 bases and J 1 base, leaving 8 bases between the germline ends. The CDR3 loop spans 15 amino acids. Germline CDR1 is SGHRS and CDR2 is YFSETQ. The CDR3 region has the DNA TGCGCCAGCAGCTTGGCCGGTAGATCTGGAAACACCATATATTTT. The encoded protein is CASSLAGRSGNTIYF.

The genes are TRBV29-1 and TRBJ2-7; 10 bases map to TRBD2. The CDR3 spans 13 residues. J lost 7 bases, V lost 5 bases, and 8 bases had no gene match. The germline gives CDR1 SQVTM, CDR2 ANQGSEA. The CDR3 bases are TGCAGCGTTATTAGCGGGAGGTCTTGGGAGCAGTACTTC. Its protein is CSVISGRSWEQYF.

The chain employs TRBV9 and TRBJ1-4; 7 positions match TRBD1. The CDR3 length is 15 residues. The V gene end was trimmed by 3 bases and the J gene end by 4 bases; junction bases not matched to a gene: 6. CDR1 is SGDLS, CDR2 YYNGEE, per germline. Written as DNA, the CDR3 is TGTGCCAGCAGCGCCACCGGGACAGATAATGAAAAACTGTTTTTT. Encoded protein: CASSATGTDNEKLFF.

This clone was picked up a small number of times. The V and J genes are TRBV6-1 and TRBJ1-1, with D unresolved. This CDR3 contains 14 residues. The germline V and J ends were trimmed by 0 bases and 4 bases, with 9 bases remaining between them. The germline V gene has CDR1 MNHNS and CDR2 SASEGT. The CDR3 sequence: CASSEASVFTEAFF. CDR3 nucleotides: TGTGCCAGCAGTGAAGCGTCCGTTTTCACTGAAGCTTTCTTT.

The rearrangement uses TRBV6-5 and TRBJ1-2; D gene ambiguous. Germline assignment: CDR1 MNHEY and CDR2 SVGAGI. The length of the CDR3 is 11 residues. Trimming cost V 7 bases and J 4 bases, with 7 bases left between them. The CDR3 is CASNGGYGYTF. CDR3 DNA sequence: TGTGCCAGCAACGGCGGCTATGGCTACACCTTC.

The rearrangement links TRBV5-5 to TRBJ2-7; D ambiguous. The V gene lost 4 bases and the J gene lost 2 bases, with 13 bases spanning the gap. CDR3 length equals 14 residues. Germline CDR1 and CDR2: SGHKS and YYEKEE (reference sequence). The CDR3 is CASSHSGQAYEQYF. The CDR3 nucleotides read TGTGCCAGCAGCCACTCCGGGCAAGCCTACGAGCAGTACTTC.

V is TRBV12-3 or TRBV12-4 and J is TRBJ1-1; D perhaps matches TRBD1 (5 bases). The V and J ends lost 6 bases and 2 bases respectively, with 10 bases between them. The CDR3 covers 13 residues. The CDR3 sequence is CASRLTANTEAFF. The CDR3 DNA sequence: TGTGCCAGCAGATTGACAGCCAACACTGAAGCTTTCTTT.

The V gene is TRBV4-1, the J gene TRBJ2-7, with D possibly being TRBD1 or TRBD2 (6 bases each). Germline V gene lookup returns CDR1 MGHRA and CDR2 YSYEKL. This CDR3 has 15 amino acids. Trimming shortened V by 0 bases and J by 6 bases, and 15 bases separated the two germline ends. CDR3: CASSQDLVGGGEQYF. Here the CDR3 DNA reads TGCGCCAGCAGCCAAGATTTGGTAGGAGGGGGCGAGCAGTACTTC.

This chain uses TRBV5-1 with TRBJ1-1; tentative D call: TRBD1 (5 bases). The germline V gene has CDR1 SGHRS and CDR2 YFSETQ. The length of the CDR3 is 16 residues. The V gene lost 0 bases and the J gene lost 0 bases, with 12 bases spanning the gap. CDR3 residues: CASSLEGADMNTEAFF. The CDR3 nucleotides read TGCGCCAGCAGCTTGGAAGGGGCAGACATGAACACTGAAGCTTTCTTT.

CDR3 DNA sequence: TGTGCCATCAGAGATCCGGGAAACACCATATATTTT. Amino acids: CAIRDPGNTIYF. V is TRBV10-3 and J is TRBJ1-3; D unclear. V was shortened by 6 bases and J by 4 bases, with 7 bases between the two germline ends. This CDR3 is 12 amino acids long. Germline V gene data show CDR1 as ENHRY and CDR2 as SYGVKD.

In this sample, this clone turned up a few times. The genes are TRBV3-1 (or the pseudogene TRBV3-2) and TRBJ2-3; 14 nucleotides agree with TRBD2. The germline CDR1 and CDR2 sequences are LGHDT and YNNKEL (reference sequence). After removal of 3 bases from V and 6 bases from J, the junction contained 5 bases not matched to a gene. The CDR3 is 16 amino acids. CDR3 sequence (DNA): TGTGCCAGCAGCCAGACTAGCGGGAGGGCCTCGGATACGCAGTATTTT. Protein sequence: CASSQTSGRASDTQYF.

This clone showed up just once. The chain has TRBV5-4 and TRBJ2-1; TRBD2 aligns across 10 bases. Trimming removed 4 bases from V and 2 bases from J; junction bases left unmatched: 3. The CDR3 extends over 15 amino acids. CDR1 is SGHNT and CDR2 is YYREEE in the germline V gene (reference sequence). The CDR3 sequence is CASSILAGAYNEQFF. The CDR3 coding sequence is TGTGCCAGCAGCATCCTAGCGGGAGCCTACAATGAGCAGTTCTTC.

The rearrangement joins TRBV9 to TRBJ1-2; D is unclear. The CDR3 is made up of 16 amino acids. The V gene lost 0 bases and the J gene lost 3 bases, with 15 bases spanning the gap. Germline V gene data show CDR1 as SGDLS and CDR2 as YYNGEE. The CDR3 nucleotides are TGTGCCAGCAGCGTAGGGACCACGGGGTCTGACTATGGCTACACCTTC. It translates to CASSVGTTGSDYGYTF.

V usage is TRBV18 and J usage is TRBJ2-7, with 7 bases that match TRBD1. This CDR3 has 14 residues. V lost 0 bases and J lost 7; bases outside the gene matches: 6. Germline V CDR1 and CDR2: KGHSH, LQKENI. The CDR3 sequence is CASSPPGRGYEQYF. The CDR3 DNA follows: TGTGCCAGCTCACCACCAGGCAGGGGGTATGAGCAGTACTTC.

The chain uses TRBV30 and TRBJ1-6; D might be TRBD1 (6 bases). CDR3 size: 13 residues. V was pared by 4 bases and J by 8 bases, with 12 bases between. CDR1 GTSNPN and CDR2 SVGIG come from the germline V gene (reference sequence). CDR3 DNA sequence: TGTGCCTGGACCTCGGCAGGGGATTCACCCCTCCACTTT. Protein: CAWTSAGDSPLHF.

This chain links TRBV27 with TRBJ1-1; maybe TRBD1 (5 bases). This CDR3 comprises 16 residues. CDR1 and CDR2 (germline): MNHEY, SMNVEV (reference sequence). V dropped 5 bases and J dropped 0 bases, with 16 bases sitting between them. The CDR3, as DNA: TGTGCCAGCAGTGCAAGACGACAGTTCATGAACACTGAAGCTTTCTTT. This translates into CASSARRQFMNTEAFF.

The chain joins TRBV5-6 to TRBJ1-1, with a weak D call TRBD1 (5 bases). This CDR3 is built from 13 residues. Trimming took 4 bases from V and 4 from J, leaving 11 bases between them. Germline CDR1 reads SGHDT; CDR2 reads YYEEEE. CDR3 residues: CASSRRGGTEAFF. For the CDR3, the DNA is TGTGCCAGCAGCCGGCGGGGGGGCACTGAAGCTTTCTTT.

The chain recombines TRBV5-1 with TRBJ1-1; D may be TRBD1 (5 bases). The CDR3 extends over 13 amino acids. V shed 0 bases and J shed 8 bases, with 11 bases lying between them. Germline lookup yields CDR1 SGHRS and CDR2 YFSETQ. The CDR3 bases are TGCGCCAGCAGCTTGGAAGGGGCCCGGGAAGCTTTCTTT. Amino acids: CASSLEGAREAFF.

The rearrangement uses TRBV5-4 and TRBJ1-2, with D possibly being TRBD1 (5 bases). CDR1 is SGHNT, CDR2 YYREEE, per germline (reference sequence). The length of the CDR3 is 14 residues. Between the trimmed V and J ends, which lost 9 bases and 5 bases, there was a span of 20 bases. The CDR3 nucleotides are TGTGCCACTGAGGATGGGGGACGGCCGTATGGCTACACCTTC. The encoded protein is CATEDGGRPYGYTF.

This clone was seen many times. This chain connects TRBV5-1 to TRBJ1-4, with 8 bases aligning to TRBD1. V shed 2 bases, J shed 8 bases, and the junction held 5 bases outside the gene matches. Germline loops: CDR1 SGHRS, CDR2 YFSETQ. The CDR3 contains 14 residues. The CDR3 here is CASSLQGESEKLFF. Here the CDR3 DNA reads TGCGCCAGCAGCTTACAGGGGGAGAGCGAAAAACTGTTTTTT.

The rearrangement uses TRBV27 and TRBJ1-1; D gene uncertain. Germline V CDR1 and CDR2: MNHEY, SMNVEV (reference sequence). This CDR3 has 12 amino acids. V shed 3 bases and J shed 5 bases, with 7 bases lying between them. The CDR3: CASSFFGTEAFF. The CDR3 DNA reads TGTGCCAGCAGTTTTTTCGGGACTGAAGCTTTCTTT.

The V and J genes are TRBV11-2 and TRBJ2-7; 11 bases map to TRBD1. The germline gives CDR1 SGHAT, CDR2 FQNNGV. The V and J ends lost 1 base and 6 bases, in that order; junction bases with no gene match: 5. The CDR3 loop spans 15 amino acids. Here the CDR3 reads CASSLADRGQFEQYF. In DNA form, the CDR3 reads TGTGCCAGCAGCTTAGCGGACAGGGGGCAGTTCGAGCAGTACTTC.

This clone was counted once. The chain recombines TRBV11-2 with TRBJ1-4; tentative D call: TRBD1 (5 bases). The germline gives CDR1 SGHAT, CDR2 FQNNGV. The CDR3 has 15 amino acids. V lost 0 bases, J lost 7 bases, and 12 bases lay in between. CDR3 coding DNA: TGTGCCAGCAGCTTAGAACTCCCGGGGGGTGAAAAACTGTTTTTT. Protein sequence: CASSLELPGGEKLFF.

This chain connects TRBV12-3 or TRBV12-4 to TRBJ1-2; TRBD1 is a possible D gene (5 bases). Trimming cost V 6 bases and J 2 bases, with 7 bases left between them. The CDR3 is 12 amino acids. Here the CDR3 DNA reads TGTGCCAGCAGACGGGGCAACTATGGCTACACCTTC. Translated: CASRRGNYGYTF.

The V gene is TRBV21-1, the J gene TRBJ1-2. TRBV21-1 is given as a pseudogene. The CDR3 consists of 14 residues. Here the CDR3 DNA reads TGTGCCAGCAGGCGGGTCACCCCTAACTATGGCTACACCTTC. Amino acids: CASRRVTPNYGYTF.

The chain combines TRBV5-1 with TRBJ2-7, with unresolved D. Germline values: CDR1 SGHRS, CDR2 YFSETQ. V gave up 4 bases and J gave up 2 bases, with 16 bases separating them. This CDR3 has 15 amino acids. Here the CDR3 reads CASSVTDKPTYEQYF. The CDR3 bases are TGCGCCAGCAGCGTGACCGATAAACCAACCTACGAGCAGTACTTC.

The chain is built from TRBV6-5 and TRBJ1-2; D gene uncertain. With 8 bases removed from V and 4 bases from J, the gap between germline ends came to 17 bases. The CDR3 runs to 14 residues. CDR1 is MNHEY, CDR2 SVGAGI, per germline. CDR3: CASAKGASSYGYTF. CDR3 sequence (DNA): TGTGCCAGCGCCAAGGGTGCCAGTTCCTATGGCTACACCTTC.

V usage is TRBV3-1 (or the pseudogene TRBV3-2) and J usage is TRBJ2-7, with D possibly TRBD2 on 6 matching bases. This CDR3 spans 15 amino acids. The ends were cut back, 5 bases at V and 2 bases at J, with 16 bases in the middle. Germline values: CDR1 LGHDT, CDR2 YNNKEL (reference sequence). CDR3 bases: TGTGCCAGCAGCGAAACTAGCAGCTGGACCTACGAGCAGTACTTC. Translated: CASSETSSWTYEQYF.

The rearrangement links TRBV10-2 to TRBJ1-2, with 8 bases lining up with TRBD1. Germline V lookup: CDR1 WSHSY, CDR2 SAAADI. This CDR3 spans 13 amino acids. With 7 bases clipped from V and 3 bases from J, the junction kept 4 bases outside the gene matches. The CDR3 DNA follows: TGCGCCAGCAATCAGGGGGCTGACTATGGCTACACCTTC. Its translation: CASNQGADYGYTF.

The chain recombines TRBV2 with TRBJ2-1; D is ambiguous. The germline gives CDR1 SNHLY, CDR2 FYNNEI. Trimming took off 7 bases at V and 3 bases at J, with 7 bases between the two ends. This CDR3 contains 12 residues. CDR3: CASKPDYNEQFF. In nucleotides, the CDR3 is TGTGCCAGCAAACCAGACTACAATGAGCAGTTCTTC.

This clone was counted between two and nine times. The chain is built from TRBV3-1 (or the pseudogene TRBV3-2) and TRBJ1-1; D perhaps matches TRBD1 (5 bases). V was pared by 0 bases and J by 0 bases, with 8 bases between. CDR1 and CDR2 from the germline V gene are LGHDT and YNNKEL (reference sequence). The CDR3 consists of 15 residues. The CDR3 DNA follows: TGTGCCAGCAGCCAAGAGGGGCAGATGAACACTGAAGCTTTCTTT. Amino acid sequence: CASSQEGQMNTEAFF.